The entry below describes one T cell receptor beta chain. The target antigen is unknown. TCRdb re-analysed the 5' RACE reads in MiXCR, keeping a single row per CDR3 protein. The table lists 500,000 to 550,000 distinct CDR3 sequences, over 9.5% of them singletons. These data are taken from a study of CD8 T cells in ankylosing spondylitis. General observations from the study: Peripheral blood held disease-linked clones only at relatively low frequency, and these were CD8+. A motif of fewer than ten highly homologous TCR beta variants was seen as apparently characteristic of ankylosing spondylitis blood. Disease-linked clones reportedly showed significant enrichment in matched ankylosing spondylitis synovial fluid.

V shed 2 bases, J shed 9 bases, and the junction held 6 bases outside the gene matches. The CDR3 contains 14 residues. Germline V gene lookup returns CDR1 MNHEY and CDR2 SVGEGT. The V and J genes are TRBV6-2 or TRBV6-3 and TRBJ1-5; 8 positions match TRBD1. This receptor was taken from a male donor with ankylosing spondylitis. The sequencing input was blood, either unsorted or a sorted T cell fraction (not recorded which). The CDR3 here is CASSYRTGIGPQHF. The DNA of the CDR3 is TGTGCCAGCAGTTACCGGACAGGGATCGGGCCCCAGCATTTT.